These 6 T cell receptor beta chains came from one sample sequenced in a study of spatial heterogeneity in lung cancer. Documented time point: sample taken at primary tumor resection. TCRdb passed the 5' RACE reads through MiXCR, listing each CDR3 protein once. This sample carries about 9,200 distinct CDR3 sequences, roughly 54% of them seen once, and the ten largest clones take 25% to 30%. Overall study results and limits: Counts of expanded alpha and beta TCRs within tumors tracked the tumor nonsynonymous mutation count.

No antigen has been assigned to these receptors. The starting material was lung tumor tissue, obtained at surgery. Receptors originate from a female donor with early-stage non-small cell lung cancer.

This clonotype turned up a few times. The chain uses TRBV7-2 and TRBJ2-3, with no clear D. The CDR3 is 15 residues long. CDR1 SGHTA and CDR2 FQGNSA come from the germline V gene. Trimming stripped 2 bases from V and 1 base from J, with 10 bases between. CDR3 loop: CASSLRNDGTDTQYF. The CDR3 region has the DNA TGTGCCAGCAGCTTACGAAACGACGGCACAGATACGCAGTATTTT. The full variable domain, in which reference TRBV7-2 and TRBJ2-3 provide the parts outside the CDR3, is GAGVSQSPSNKVTEKGKDVELRCDPISGHTALYWYRQSLGQGLEFLIYFQGNSAPDKSGLPSDRFSAERTGGSVSTLTIQRTQQEDSAVYLCASSLRNDGTDTQYFGPGTRLTVL.

V and J are TRBV29-1 and TRBJ2-2; D possibly corresponds to TRBD2 (6 bases). The V gene's germline CDR1 is SQVTM and CDR2 ANQGSEA. The CDR3 totals 14 residues. Trimming stripped 4 bases from V and 7 bases from J, with 16 bases between. DNA for the CDR3: TGCAGCGTTGGAGGGGAAGCGGGCGACGGGGAGCTGTTTTTT. Its protein product is CSVGGEAGDGELFF.

The chain recombines TRBV4-1 with TRBJ2-7; TRBD2 is a possible D gene (6 bases). In germline, CDR1 is MGHRA, CDR2 YSYEKL. V lost 1 base to trimming and J lost 3 bases, with 13 bases between them. The CDR3 totals 15 residues. CDR3 region: CASSQVRTTYYEQYF. As DNA, the CDR3 is TGCGCCAGCAGCCAAGTTCGGACTACTTACTACGAGCAGTACTTC.

The V and J genes are TRBV7-6 and TRBJ2-1; D unclear. Germline-derived CDR1 and CDR2 are SGHVS and FNYEAQ. V lost 1 base and J 6 bases, leaving 7 bases between the germline ends. The length of the CDR3 is 13 residues. CDR3 sequence reads: CASSLGLSNEQFF. Here the CDR3 DNA reads TGTGCCAGCAGCTTAGGGCTATCCAATGAGCAGTTCTTC.

This clonotype was seen a few times. The rearrangement links TRBV29-1 to TRBJ2-1, with 9 bases matching TRBD1. Germline V gene sequence: CDR1 SQVTM, CDR2 ANQGSEA. The V gene end was trimmed by 4 bases and the J gene end by 4 bases; junction bases not matched to a gene: 2. The CDR3 spans 13 residues. The CDR3 DNA reads TGCAGCGTTGCCGGGACAGGGTACAATGAGCAGTTCTTC. As protein: CSVAGTGYNEQFF.

The chain employs TRBV12-3 or TRBV12-4 and TRBJ1-1; possible D gene TRBD1, 6 bases. Trimming took 3 bases from V and 7 from J, leaving 12 bases between them. The CDR3 consists of 13 residues. The CDR3 loop is CASSFIGDNEAFF. The CDR3 nucleotides are TGTGCCAGCAGTTTTATCGGGGACAATGAAGCTTTCTTT.